The rows below give T cell receptor beta chains drawn from one sample of a study of T-cell reconstitution after alpha-beta-depleted transplantation in children. MiXCR was run by TCRdb on the PCR reads, yielding one entry per CDR3 protein. The sample shows about 870,000 distinct CDR3 sequences, roughly 16% of them seen only once. The sequenced sample was PBMCs, mostly from graft donor cells, obtained 360 days after TCRalphabeta/CD19-depleted stem cell transplant. The receptors derive from a male patient under 18 who had a stem cell transplant for acute lymphoblastic leukemia, so the T cells may come from the graft donor. CDR3s include the opening cysteine and the closing phenylalanine or tryptophan. The D gene is left open where the match is weak. Size is omitted from some rows. Given values are once, few, many or a class for expanded clones.

clone size	D gene	V gene	J gene	CDR3 DNA	CDR3 protein
many	TRBD2	TRBV6-5	TRBJ2-2	TGTGCCAGCAGTAGGGCAGCGGGAGAGACCGGGGAGCTGTTTTTT	CASSRAAGETGELFF
few	-	TRBV2	TRBJ2-7	TGTGCCAGCAGTATGAAGGGGGTCAGGATCTACGAGCAGTACTTC	CASSMKGVRIYEQYF
-	-	TRBV3-1	TRBJ2-7	TGTGCCAGCAGCCAGACCCCCGGTACGAGGACCTACGAGCAGTACTTC	CASSQTPGTRTYEQYF
-	-	TRBV12-3/TRBV12-4	TRBJ2-7	TGTGCCAGCAGCCCCCTCCAAGGACCCTTCTACGAGCAGTACTTC	CASSPLQGPFYEQYF
-	-	TRBV4-1	TRBJ2-3	TGCGCCAGCAGTAGACAGACTTACACAGATACGCAGTATTTT	CASSRQTYTDTQYF
-	-	TRBV2	TRBJ1-5	TGTGCCAGCAGTGTTAAAAATAGCAATCAGCCCCAGCATTTT	CASSVKNSNQPQHF
-	TRBD1	TRBV5-1	TRBJ2-7	TGCGCCAGCAGCCCCGACCGGACAGGGGGCGAGGGCGAGCAGTACTTC	CASSPDRTGGEGEQYF
few	-	TRBV9	TRBJ2-7	TGTGCCAGCAGCGTAGAGGCGTTAACCTACGAGCAGTACTTC	CASSVEALTYEQYF
-	TRBD2	TRBV27	TRBJ2-5	TGTGCCAGCAGTCGACCAGGACTAGCGGGAGTCGGAGAGACCCAGTACTTC	CASSRPGLAGVGETQYF
few	-	TRBV13	TRBJ2-2	TGTGCCAGCAGCTGGAACCACAGGGACACCGGGGAGCTGTTTTTT	CASSWNHRDTGELFF